The clone carrying this T cell receptor beta chain has ten or more counts. The TCRbeta library was prepared with unique molecular identifiers. TCRdb ran MiXCR on the PCR reads and lists one entry per CDR3 protein. The sample lists hundreds of thousands of distinct CDR3 sequences; 15% to 20% were seen once. The sample belongs to a study of T-cell reconstitution after alpha-beta-depleted transplantation in children. The sample here was PBMCs from the stem cell graft donor, taken from the stem cell graft. The receptor comes from a human donor who donated a stem cell graft to a child with acute myeloid leukemia.

CDR3 amino acids: CASSVGVEQFF. CDR3 coding DNA: TGTGCCAGCAGTGTCGGGGTTGAGCAGTTCTTC. This rearrangement joins TRBV25-1 to TRBJ2-1; a possible D gene is TRBD2 (5 bases). In germline, CDR1 is MGHDK, CDR2 SYGVNS. The length of the CDR3 is 11 residues. The V and J ends lost 4 bases and 9 bases respectively, with 7 bases between them.